One sample yielded the 9 T cell receptor beta chains listed below, sequenced in a study of regulatory T cells in long-lasting Graves disease. TCR beta libraries were built with iRepertoire HTBI primers and Arm-PCR of CDR3 regions. TCRdb re-derived calls from the multiplex PCR reads in MiXCR, one entry per CDR3 protein. The table shows about 210,000 distinct CDR3 sequences, with roughly 19% occurring only once. As to time point: newly diagnosed GD, antithyroid drugs for less than 3 months. RNA from PBMCs was the source of the TCR library. The same data also went into a second study, on T cells in Graves' hyperthyroidism and ophthalmopathy.

Material: peripheral blood mononuclear cells (PBMCs), obtained at new diagnosis, from a patient treated with antithyroid drugs. The receptors come from a woman aged 25-40 years with Graves disease.

This clonotype has a count of ten or more. This chain links TRBV13 with TRBJ1-4, with TRBD1 as a possible D gene (5 bases). CDR1 and CDR2 from the germline V gene are PRHDT and FYEKMQ (reference sequence). V shed 2 bases and J shed 4 bases, with 8 bases lying between them. CDR3 length: 14 residues. The CDR3 loop reads CASSLWGNNEKLFF. The CDR3 DNA reads TGTGCCAGCAGCTTATGGGGGAATAATGAAAAACTGTTTTTT.

This clonotype was seen many times. In DNA, the CDR3 is TGTGCCAGCACTCCCGGGTCAAGCTACGAGCAGTACTTC. This gives the protein CASTPGSSYEQYF. This chain links TRBV6-1 with TRBJ2-7; D ambiguous. Trimming stripped 7 bases from V and 3 bases from J, with 13 bases between. CDR3 length: 13 residues. Germline values: CDR1 MNHNS, CDR2 SASEGT.

This clonotype was seen many times. V gene TRBV15 combines with J gene TRBJ2-1; D call uncertain. Germline CDR1 reads LNHNV; CDR2 reads YYDKDF (reference sequence). Trimming stripped 0 bases from V and 2 bases from J, with 8 bases between. This CDR3 contains 15 residues. The DNA for the CDR3 is TGTGCCACCAGCAGAGATCGTGGGACCTACAATGAGCAGTTCTTC. Translating gives CATSRDRGTYNEQFF.

This clonotype was seen more than once but under ten times. CDR3 loop: CSAREAGANVLTF. DNA for the CDR3: TGCAGTGCTAGAGAGGCAGGGGCCAACGTCCTGACTTTC. The chain combines TRBV20-1 with TRBJ2-6; no clear D. The V and J ends lost 0 bases and 4 bases respectively, with 4 bases between them. There are 13 residues in the CDR3. Germline V CDR1 and CDR2: DFQATT, SNEGSKA (reference sequence).

The table lists this clonotype with many counts. V is TRBV7-2 and J is TRBJ2-6; no clear D. V was trimmed by 4 bases and J by 1 base, leaving 8 bases between them. The CDR3 has 15 residues. Germline V gene lookup returns CDR1 SGHTA and CDR2 FQGNSA. The CDR3 reads CASSSGLSGANVLTF. The CDR3 nucleotides are TGTGCCAGCAGCTCCGGATTATCTGGGGCCAACGTCCTGACTTTC.

This clonotype was seen ten or more times. Written as DNA, the CDR3 is TGTGCCAGCCGGGACATACCCAATCAGCCCCAGCATTTT. This translates into CASRDIPNQPQHF. V and J are TRBV6-1 and TRBJ1-5, with D possibly TRBD1 on 6 matching bases. V lost 8 bases and J 3 bases, leaving 11 bases between the germline ends. Germline CDR1 is MNHNS and CDR2 is SASEGT. There are 13 residues in the CDR3.

This clonotype was found many times. The V gene is TRBV27, the J gene TRBJ1-2; D perhaps matches TRBD1 (6 bases). CDR1 MNHEY and CDR2 SMNVEV come from the germline V gene (reference sequence). The ends were cut back, 5 bases at V and 7 bases at J, with 14 bases in the middle. CDR3 length: 13 residues. CDR3 residues: CASSGNRVSGYTF. The CDR3 DNA follows: TGTGCCAGCAGTGGCAACAGGGTTTCTGGCTACACCTTC.

This clonotype showed up many times. CDR3 nucleotide sequence: TGCAGTGCTAGAGGAAAGGGGGCTGAAGCTTTCTTT. Encoded protein: CSARGKGAEAFF. The chain recombines TRBV20-1 with TRBJ1-1, with a tentative D call TRBD1 (6 bases). The germline V gene has CDR1 DFQATT and CDR2 SNEGSKA (reference sequence). The CDR3 has 12 residues. V dropped 1 base and J dropped 6 bases, with 9 bases sitting between them.

This clonotype has only one observation. The rearrangement uses TRBV2 and TRBJ1-1, with 7 bases fitting TRBD1. The CDR3 runs 15 residues. Germline CDR1 SNHLY, CDR2 FYNNEI. Losses at the gene ends were 8 bases for V and 1 base for J; bases not matched to a gene: 10. This CDR3 is CASPGQPFGNTEAFF. The CDR3 region has the DNA TGTGCCAGCCCGGGACAGCCCTTCGGGAACACTGAAGCTTTCTTT.